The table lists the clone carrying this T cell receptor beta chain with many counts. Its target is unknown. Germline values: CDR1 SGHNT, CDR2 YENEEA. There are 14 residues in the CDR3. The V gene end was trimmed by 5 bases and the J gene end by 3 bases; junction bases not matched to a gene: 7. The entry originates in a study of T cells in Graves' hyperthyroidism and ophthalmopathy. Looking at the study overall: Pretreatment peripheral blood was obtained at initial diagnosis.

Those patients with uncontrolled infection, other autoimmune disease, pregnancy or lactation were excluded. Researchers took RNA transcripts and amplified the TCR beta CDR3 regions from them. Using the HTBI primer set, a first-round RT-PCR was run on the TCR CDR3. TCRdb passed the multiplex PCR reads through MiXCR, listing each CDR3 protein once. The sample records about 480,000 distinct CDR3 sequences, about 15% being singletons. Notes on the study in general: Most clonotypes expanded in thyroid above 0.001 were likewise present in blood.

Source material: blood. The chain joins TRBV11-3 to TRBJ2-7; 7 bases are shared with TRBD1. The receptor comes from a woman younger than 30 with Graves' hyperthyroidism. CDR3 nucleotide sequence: TGTGCCAGCAGCCTGACAGGGCCCCACTACGAGCAGTACTTC. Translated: CASSLTGPHYEQYF.